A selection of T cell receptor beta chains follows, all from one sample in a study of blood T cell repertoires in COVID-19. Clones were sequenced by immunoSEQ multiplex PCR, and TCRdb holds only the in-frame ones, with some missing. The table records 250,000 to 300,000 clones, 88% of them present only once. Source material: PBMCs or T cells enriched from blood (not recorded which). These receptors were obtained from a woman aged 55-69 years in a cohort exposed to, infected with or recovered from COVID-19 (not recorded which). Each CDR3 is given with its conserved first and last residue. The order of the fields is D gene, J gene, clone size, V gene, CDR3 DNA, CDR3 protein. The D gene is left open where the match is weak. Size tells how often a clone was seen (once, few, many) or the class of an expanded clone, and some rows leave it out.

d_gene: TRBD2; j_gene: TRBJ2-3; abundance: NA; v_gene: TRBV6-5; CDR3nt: TGTGCCAGCAGCCAACTAGCGGGAGGGGTAGATACGCAGTATTTT; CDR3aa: CASSQLAGGVDTQYF
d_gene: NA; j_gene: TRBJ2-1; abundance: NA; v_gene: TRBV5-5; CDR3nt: TGTGCCAGCAGCTTTAGTTACAATGAGCAGTTCTTC; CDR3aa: CASSFSYNEQFF
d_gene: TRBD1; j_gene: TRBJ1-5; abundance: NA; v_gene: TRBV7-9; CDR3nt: TGTGCCACCACAGGGGGCGGTGGCAATCAGCCCCAGCATTTT; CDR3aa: CATTGGGGNQPQHF
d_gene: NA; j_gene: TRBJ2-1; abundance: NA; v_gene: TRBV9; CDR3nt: TGTGCCAGCAGTGACCTGGACTCTTACAATGAGCAGTTCTTC; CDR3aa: CASSDLDSYNEQFF
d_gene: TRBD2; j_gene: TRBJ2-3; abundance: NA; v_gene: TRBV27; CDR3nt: TGTGCTACAGCGGCGCTCGGGGGGGGAGCAGATACGCAGTATTTT; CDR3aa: CATAALGGGADTQYF
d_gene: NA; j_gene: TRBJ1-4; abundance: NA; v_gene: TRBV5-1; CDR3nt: TGCGCCAGCAGCTTGGCCCGTAAAACAGGGACCGGTTTTTTAAATGAAAAACTGTTTTTT; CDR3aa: CASSLARKTGTGFLNEKLFF
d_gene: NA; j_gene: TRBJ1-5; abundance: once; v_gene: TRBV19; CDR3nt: TGTGCCAGTAGTATAGAGAGGAGTCAGCCCCAGCATTTT; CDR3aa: CASSIERSQPQHF
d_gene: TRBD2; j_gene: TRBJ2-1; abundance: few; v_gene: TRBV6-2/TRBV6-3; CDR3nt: TGTGCCAGCAGTTACCTTATGACTAGCGAGGTTTTCTTC; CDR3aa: CASSYLMTSEVFF
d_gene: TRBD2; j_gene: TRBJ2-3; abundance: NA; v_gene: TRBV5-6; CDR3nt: TGTGCCAGCAGCTTTAGGACTAGCGCTATCACAGATACGCAGTATTTT; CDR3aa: CASSFRTSAITDTQYF
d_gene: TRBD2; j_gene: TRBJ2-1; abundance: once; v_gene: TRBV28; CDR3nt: TGTGCCAGCAGTTGGGGGACTAGCGGACTTATGAGCTCCTACAATGAGCAGTTCTTC; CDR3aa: CASSWGTSGLMSSYNEQFF
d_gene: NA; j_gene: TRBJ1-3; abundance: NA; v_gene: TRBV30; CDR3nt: TGTGCCTGGAACAGGGCTGGAAACACCATATATTTT; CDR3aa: CAWNRAGNTIYF
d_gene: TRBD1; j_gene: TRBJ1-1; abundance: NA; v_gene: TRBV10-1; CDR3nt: TGCGCCAGCACTGCGGACAGGGGGGGAAACACTGAAGCTTTCTTT; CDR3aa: CASTADRGGNTEAFF
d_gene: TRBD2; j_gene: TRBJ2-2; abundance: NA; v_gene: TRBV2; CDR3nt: TGTGCCAGCAGCCGGACTAGCGGTAACACCGGGGAGCTGTTTTTT; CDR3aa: CASSRTSGNTGELFF
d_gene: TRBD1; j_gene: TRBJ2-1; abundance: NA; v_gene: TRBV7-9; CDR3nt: TGTGCCAGCAGCGAAGACAGGGGGCGCGACAATGAGCAGTTCTTC; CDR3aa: CASSEDRGRDNEQFF
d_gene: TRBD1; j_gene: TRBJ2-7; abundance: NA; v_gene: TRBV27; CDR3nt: TGTGCCAGCAGTTGGAAGGGACAGGGACTCCCCGGCTACGAGCAGTACTTC; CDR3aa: CASSWKGQGLPGYEQYF
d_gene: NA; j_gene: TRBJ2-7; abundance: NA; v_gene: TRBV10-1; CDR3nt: TGCGCCAGCAGTGATCAGGGAGGTCACTACGAGCAGTACTTC; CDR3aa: CASSDQGGHYEQYF
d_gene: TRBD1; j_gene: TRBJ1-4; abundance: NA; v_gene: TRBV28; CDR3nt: TGTGCCAGCAGTTTAAAGCGGGGGACAGGGAGGAATGAAAAACTGTTTTTT; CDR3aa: CASSLKRGTGRNEKLFF
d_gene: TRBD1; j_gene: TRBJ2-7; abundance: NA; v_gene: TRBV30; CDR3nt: TGTGCCTGCCCGGGACAGGGGGTCTACGAGCAGTACTTC; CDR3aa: CACPGQGVYEQYF
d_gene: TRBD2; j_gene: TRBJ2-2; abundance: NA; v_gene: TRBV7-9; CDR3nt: TGTGCCAGCAGCCCCGGGACTAGCGGAACGGGCGGGGAGCTGTTTTTT; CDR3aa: CASSPGTSGTGGELFF
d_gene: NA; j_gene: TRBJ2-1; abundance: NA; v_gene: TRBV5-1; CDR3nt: TGCGCCAGCAGCTGGGGGCTGCAACAGGGCTCCTACAATGAGCAGTTCTTC; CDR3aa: CASSWGLQQGSYNEQFF
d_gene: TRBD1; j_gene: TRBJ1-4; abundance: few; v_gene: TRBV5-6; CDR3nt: TGTGCCAGCAGCTCACAGGGGGCGGGTGAAAAACTGTTTTTT; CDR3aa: CASSSQGAGEKLFF
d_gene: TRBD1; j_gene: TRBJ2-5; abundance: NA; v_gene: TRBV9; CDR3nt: TGTGCCAGCAGCGTAGAAACAGGGGGAATGGAGACCCAGTACTTC; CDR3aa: CASSVETGGMETQYF
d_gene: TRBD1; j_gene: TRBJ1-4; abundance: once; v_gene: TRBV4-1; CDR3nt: TGCGCCAGCAGCCCTGCGGGACAGGGGGTGACTTCTAATGAAAAACTGTTTTTT; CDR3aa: CASSPAGQGVTSNEKLFF
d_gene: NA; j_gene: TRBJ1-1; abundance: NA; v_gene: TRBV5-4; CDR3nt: TGTGCCAGCAGCTTGGACAGGAACACTGAAGCTTTCTTT; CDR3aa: CASSLDRNTEAFF
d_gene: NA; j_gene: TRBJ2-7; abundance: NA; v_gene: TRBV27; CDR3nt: TGTGCCAGCAGTTTATCGTCGGGTGGAAAGGACTACGAGCAGTACTTC; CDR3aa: CASSLSSGGKDYEQYF